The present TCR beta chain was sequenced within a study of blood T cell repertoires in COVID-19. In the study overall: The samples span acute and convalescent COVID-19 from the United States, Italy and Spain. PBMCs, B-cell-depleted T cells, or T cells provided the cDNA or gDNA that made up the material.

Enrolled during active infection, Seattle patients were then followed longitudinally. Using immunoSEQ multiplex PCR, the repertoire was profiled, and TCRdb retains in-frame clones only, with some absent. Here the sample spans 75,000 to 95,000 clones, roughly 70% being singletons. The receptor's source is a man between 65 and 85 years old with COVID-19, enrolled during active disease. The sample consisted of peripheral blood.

The CDR3 region is CASGAQVNEKLFF. DNA for the CDR3: TGCGCCAGCGGGGCACAGGTTAATGAAAAACTGTTTTTT. This chain connects TRBV5-1 to TRBJ1-4; weak D call: TRBD1 (5 bases). The CDR3 covers 13 residues. V was pared by 7 bases and J by 4 bases, with 11 bases between. CDR1 is SGHRS and CDR2 is YFSETQ in the germline V gene.